This T cell receptor (beta chain) was retrieved from a study of blood T cell repertoires in COVID-19. Method: immunoSEQ multiplex PCR; TCRdb's copy keeps in-frame clones and lacks some. Among fewer than 500,000 clones listed, 80% to 90% were seen once. This CDR3 comprises 16 residues. In germline, CDR1 is SGHTS, CDR2 YDEGEE. Losses at the gene ends were 2 bases for V and 5 bases for J; bases not matched to a gene: 8. The sample was peripheral blood. The sequence was obtained from a man younger than 35 with COVID-19, enrolled during active disease. The genes are TRBV5-8 and TRBJ2-3, with 10 bases fitting TRBD1. CDR3: CASSFGTGVRQDTQYF. CDR3 DNA sequence: TGTGCCAGCAGCTTTGGGACAGGGGTACGGCAAGATACGCAGTATTTT.